The 11 T cell receptor beta chains listed next were all sequenced from one sample in a study of T cells after yellow fever vaccination. TCRdb recomputed calls from the 5' RACE reads with MiXCR, one row per CDR3 protein. The sample shows some 240,000 distinct CDR3 sequences, around 5.2% of them seen only once. The sample in question was CD4+ T cells sorted from PBMCs, obtained on the day of the yellow fever booster vaccination. These receptors were taken from a man between 18 and 35 years old who received the YFV17D yellow fever vaccine.

This clonotype was seen repeatedly, ten times or more. The chain carries TRBV11-2 and TRBJ2-5; unclear D gene. Per the germline V gene, CDR1 is SGHAT and CDR2 is FQNNGV. This CDR3 has 14 residues. V lost 1 base, J lost 2 bases, and 8 bases lay in between. CDR3 region: CASSLGTEQETQYF. CDR3 DNA sequence: TGTGCCAGCAGCTTAGGGACGGAACAAGAGACCCAGTACTTC.

This clonotype was observed a few times. This chain joins TRBV29-1 and TRBJ1-3; no definite D call. The V gene lost 0 bases and the J gene lost 3 bases, with 3 bases spanning the gap. The germline CDR1 and CDR2 sequences are SQVTM and ANQGSEA. This CDR3 spans 12 amino acids. The CDR3 spells CSVEEIGNTIYF. The CDR3 DNA reads TGCAGCGTTGAAGAAATTGGAAACACCATATATTTT. Drawing the rest from reference TRBV29-1 and TRBJ1-3, the complete variable domain is SAVISQKPSRDICQRGTSLTIQCQVDSQVTMMFWYRQQPGQSLTLIATANQGSEATYESGFVIDKFPISRPNLTFSTLTVSNMSPEDSSIYLCSVEEIGNTIYFGEGSWLTVV.

This clonotype turned up a few times. The gene calls are TRBV6-6 and TRBJ2-2; no definite D call. CDR1 is MNHNY, CDR2 SVGAGI, per germline (reference sequence). The ends were cut back, 6 bases at V and 4 bases at J, with 15 bases in the middle. CDR3 length: 15 amino acids. CDR3 DNA sequence: TGTGCCAGCAGGGATGCGCTACTACCCACCGGGGAGCTGTTTTTT. The encoded protein is CASRDALLPTGELFF.

This clonotype was found a few times. The CDR3 protein is CSGGTAQETQYF. DNA of the CDR3: TGCAGCGGAGGGACAGCCCAAGAGACCCAGTACTTC. The chain combines TRBV29-1 with TRBJ2-5, with TRBD1 matching over 7 bases. Trimming cost V 7 bases and J 1 base; bases outside gene matches: 3. There are 12 residues in the CDR3. Germline V lookup: CDR1 SQVTM, CDR2 ANQGSEA.

This clonotype was seen a handful of times. The rearrangement links TRBV12-5 to TRBJ2-7, with 12 bases fitting TRBD1. Losses at the gene ends were 4 bases for V and 5 bases for J; bases not matched to a gene: 6. The CDR3 extends over 15 amino acids. Germline assignment: CDR1 LGHNT and CDR2 FRNRAP. The CDR3 reads CASGSGQGASDEQYF. The DNA of the CDR3 is TGTGCTAGTGGTTCGGGACAGGGGGCAAGCGACGAGCAGTACTTC.

This clonotype was counted many times. This sequence joins TRBV4-1 and TRBJ1-5, with D maybe TRBD1 (6 bases). CDR1 and CDR2 from the germline V gene are MGHRA and YSYEKL. Trimming took 4 bases from V and 1 from J, leaving 11 bases between them. The CDR3 consists of 15 residues. Written as DNA, the CDR3 is TGCGCCAGCAGCCGCAGGGGATTGAGCAATCAGCCCCAGCATTTT. Translation: CASSRRGLSNQPQHF.

There are a few counts of this clonotype. Compared with germline, one end of the junction differs, possibly owing to a read error. The chain has TRBV24-1 and TRBJ1-5; D is possibly TRBD1 (6 bases). CDR1 and CDR2 (germline): KGHDR, SFDVKD. The CDR3 consists of 14 residues. CDR3 nucleotide sequence: TGTGCCACCGGCGAGGCTGGGGGCAACCAGCCCCAGCATTTT. This sequence encodes CATGEAGGNQPQHF.

This clonotype was found many times. The chain recombines TRBV28 with TRBJ2-2, with 8 bases that match TRBD1. The CDR3 loop spans 15 amino acids. The germline gives CDR1 MDHEN, CDR2 SYDVKM. After removal of 10 bases from V and 0 bases from J, the junction contained 7 bases not matched to a gene. CDR3 sequence reads: CATPGQGANTGELFF. The CDR3 bases are TGTGCCACCCCAGGACAGGGAGCGAACACCGGGGAGCTGTTTTTT.

This clonotype was picked up a small number of times. The rearrangement joins TRBV5-1 to TRBJ2-5; weak D call: TRBD1 (6 bases). The CDR3 contains 15 residues. V lost 2 bases, J lost 1 base, and 12 bases lay in between. CDR1 is SGHRS and CDR2 is YFSETQ in the germline V gene. CDR3 loop: CASSFRQAGQETQYF. CDR3 coding DNA: TGCGCCAGCAGCTTTCGACAGGCAGGCCAAGAGACCCAGTACTTC.

Ten or more counts support this clonotype. The rearrangement joins TRBV5-1 to TRBJ1-5; tentative D call: TRBD1 (6 bases). The CDR3 sequence is 15 residues long. The germline CDR1 and CDR2 sequences are SGHRS and YFSETQ. V was clipped by 4 bases and J by 4 bases, with 15 bases between them. The CDR3 bases are TGCGCCAGCAGCCTTGAGACAGGCTCTAATCAGCCCCAGCATTTT. Translating it yields CASSLETGSNQPQHF.

A few counts support this clonotype. This rearrangement joins TRBV10-3 to TRBJ2-7; D is possibly TRBD1 (6 bases). V lost 4 bases, J lost 1 base, and 14 bases lay in between. CDR1 is ENHRY and CDR2 is SYGVKD in the germline V gene. CDR3 size: 15 residues. As DNA, the CDR3 is TGTGCCATCAGTGGACGGACAGCGTCGTCCTACGAGCAGTACTTC. It yields the protein CAISGRTASSYEQYF.